Included here is one T cell receptor delta chain sequence, with context. Its antigen is currently unknown. A single base separates this from a much larger clone, so it may be a read error. These data originate in a study of gammadelta T cells in human blood. The CDR3 spans 18 residues. Germline V lookup: CDR1 GEAIGNYY, CDR2 EKD. Study outcomes and limitations: Polyclonal expansion of innate γδ T cells after birth appeared microbially driven.

TCRdb repeated clone calling on the RT-PCR reads with CATT. The repertoire consists of over a thousand delta-chain clones, with approximately 20% occurring once and the leading ten covering 15% to 20%. The V call is TRDV2, the J call TRDJ3; possibly TRDD3 for D (6 bases). The sequenced material came from Vgamma9Vdelta2 gamma-delta T cells from infant blood. The origin of this receptor is a human donor. CDR3 amino acids: CASDTWGTSSWDTRQMFF. In nucleotides, the CDR3 is TGTGCCAGTGACACCTGGGGAACCAGCTCCTGGGACACCCGACAGATGTTTTTC.